This passage covers 14 T cell receptor beta chains from one sample sequenced in a study of T cell repertoires in cytomegalovirus infection. TCRdb reanalysed the reads using MiXCR and keeps one entry per CDR3 protein. The sample holds 50,000 to 60,000 distinct CDR3 sequences; roughly a fifth are singletons and the top ten take about 80%. These receptors have no identified antigens. The sequencing here drew on CD8+ T cells from cultured PBMCs, taken from culture after CMV antigen stimulation. These receptors were taken from a human donor in good health (CMV status not recorded). Some clones in this sample may be carry-over from other donors' samples.

This clonotype has a handful of counts. The rearrangement links TRBV6-6 to TRBJ1-1; 8 positions match TRBD1. Unmatched junction bases numbered 10, after V lost 5 bases and J lost 5 bases. Looked up from germline, CDR1 is MNHNY and CDR2 is SVGAGI (reference sequence). The CDR3 consists of 15 residues. The CDR3 region is CASSTRGQGGTEAFF. The DNA of the CDR3 is TGTGCCAGCAGTACACGCGGACAGGGCGGAACTGAAGCTTTCTTT.

This rearrangement joins TRBV4-1 to TRBJ1-2; no definite D call. V lost 6 bases to trimming and J lost 8 bases, with 10 bases between them. This CDR3 is 11 amino acids long. Germline V CDR1 and CDR2: MGHRA, YSYEKL. The CDR3, as DNA: TGCGCCAGCAGGGACGCTTCCGGCTACACCTTC. Encoded protein: CASRDASGYTF.

This clonotype turned up a few times. This chain uses TRBV11-2 with TRBJ2-3; D not certain. V was pared by 5 bases and J by 1 base, with 10 bases between. The CDR3 consists of 14 residues. CDR1 is SGHAT, CDR2 FQNNGV, per germline. DNA of the CDR3: TGTGCCAGCAGCCGCCCGACGGGCACAGATACGCAGTATTTT. This encodes CASSRPTGTDTQYF.

This clonotype was found a few times. The V gene is TRBV7-2, the J gene TRBJ2-7; D gene ambiguous. The germline V gene has CDR1 SGHTA and CDR2 FQGNSA. Trimming cost V 7 bases and J 6 bases, with 13 bases left between them. This CDR3 is built from 12 residues. CDR3 sequence reads: CASTYGTREQYF. CDR3 sequence (DNA): TGTGCCAGCACCTATGGAACCCGCGAGCAGTACTTC.

This clonotype came up a few times. The chain joins TRBV27 to TRBJ1-2; 8 nucleotides agree with TRBD1. Trimming removed 4 bases from V and 5 bases from J; junction bases left unmatched: 9. From germline, CDR1 is MNHEY and CDR2 SMNVEV (reference sequence). The CDR3 contains 15 residues. The CDR3, as DNA: TGTGCCAGCAGTTCCCAGGACAGGGCCGCTTATGGCTACACCTTC. Translating it yields CASSSQDRAAYGYTF.

This clonotype occurred a few times. V gene TRBV6-2 or TRBV6-3 combines with J gene TRBJ1-1; TRBD1 aligns across 7 bases. The V gene end was trimmed by 2 bases and the J gene end by 8 bases; junction bases not matched to a gene: 2. The length of the CDR3 is 12 residues. CDR1 is MNHEY, CDR2 SVGEGT, per germline. In DNA form, the CDR3 reads TGTGCCAGCAGTTACCCGACAGGGGAAGCTTTCTTT. This translates into CASSYPTGEAFF.

The gene calls are TRBV7-9 and TRBJ1-4, with 8 bases aligning to TRBD1. The CDR3 length is 16 residues. J was trimmed by 6 bases and V by 4 bases; bases with no gene match: 10. Germline CDR1 SEHNR, CDR2 FQNEAQ (reference sequence). CDR3 amino acids: CASSSIRTGRDEKLFF. The CDR3 coding sequence is TGTGCCAGCAGCTCGATTCGGACAGGGAGAGATGAAAAACTGTTTTTT.

This clonotype was seen only a few times. The V gene is TRBV7-3, the J gene TRBJ2-1, with 11 bases fitting TRBD2. Looked up from germline, CDR1 is SGHTA and CDR2 is FQGTGA. Losses at the gene ends were 5 bases for V and 1 base for J; bases not matched to a gene: 10. This CDR3 contains 18 residues. CDR3: CASSPGGSGGASYNEQFF. The CDR3 coding sequence is TGTGCCAGCAGCCCAGGTGGTAGCGGGGGGGCTTCCTACAATGAGCAGTTCTTC.

The V and J genes are TRBV7-6 and TRBJ1-5; D possibly corresponds to TRBD1 (6 bases). Trimming took off 1 base at V and 0 bases at J, with 10 bases between the two ends. This CDR3 has 16 residues. The V gene's germline CDR1 is SGHVS and CDR2 FNYEAQ. The CDR3 DNA is TGTGCCAGCAGCTTAGAAGGGGGAGGTAGCAATCAGCCCCAGCATTTT. This sequence encodes CASSLEGGGSNQPQHF.

A few counts support this clonotype. V and J are TRBV27 and TRBJ1-4, with 7 positions matching TRBD1. After removal of 5 bases from V and 7 bases from J, the junction contained 7 bases not matched to a gene. This CDR3 is built from 14 residues. Germline CDR1 reads MNHEY; CDR2 reads SMNVEV (reference sequence). CDR3 sequence: CASSPGRGIEKLFF. CDR3 nucleotide sequence: TGTGCCAGCAGTCCGGGCAGGGGGATTGAAAAACTGTTTTTT.

The rearrangement joins TRBV7-8 to TRBJ2-7; 7 bases agree with TRBD1. Germline V gene sequence: CDR1 SGHVS, CDR2 FQNEAQ. J lost 4 bases, V lost 2 bases, and 8 bases had no gene match. The CDR3 loop spans 15 amino acids. The CDR3 loop reads CASSLFRGPLYEQYF. The CDR3 coding sequence is TGTGCCAGCAGCTTATTTAGGGGGCCATTGTACGAGCAGTACTTC.

This rearrangement joins TRBV15 to TRBJ1-5; D is perhaps TRBD1 (6 bases). The V gene lost 0 bases and the J gene lost 6 bases, with 12 bases spanning the gap. CDR3 size: 15 residues. Looked up from germline, CDR1 is LNHNV and CDR2 is YYDKDF (reference sequence). The CDR3 protein is CATSRDAGASQPQHF. DNA for the CDR3: TGTGCCACCAGCAGAGATGCAGGGGCGAGTCAGCCCCAGCATTTT.

The chain recombines TRBV7-4 with TRBJ1-2; D is possibly TRBD1 (6 bases). Germline V lookup: CDR1 SGHVT, CDR2 SQSDAQ. The ends were cut back, 1 base at V and 7 bases at J, with 7 bases in the middle. The CDR3 is 12 residues long. Written as DNA, the CDR3 is TGTGCCAGCAGCTTAGAAGGGGGTGGCTACACCTTC. This sequence encodes CASSLEGGGYTF.

This clonotype was seen more than once but under ten times. The V gene is TRBV4-1, the J gene TRBJ2-3; the match to TRBD1 covers 7 bases. Germline V gene data show CDR1 as MGHRA and CDR2 as YSYEKL. J lost 4 bases, V lost 2 bases, and 6 bases had no gene match. The CDR3 covers 15 residues. Here the CDR3 DNA reads TGCGCCAGCAGCCAAACAGACAGGGCAGCAGATACGCAGTATTTT. Translated: CASSQTDRAADTQYF.